One sample yielded the 10 T cell receptor beta chains listed below, sequenced in a study of lymphopenia after photon versus proton radiotherapy. Profiled with immunoSEQ multiplex PCR; TCRdb holds only in-frame clones, not every one. The table includes under 20,000 clones, about nine tenths detected once. The input for sequencing was peripheral blood, taken from a patient treated with photon-based radiotherapy. The receptor set was obtained from a man aged 55 to 70 with pancreatic cancer.

The gene calls are TRBV11-3 and TRBJ2-1, with 9 bases lining up with TRBD2. Germline V gene data show CDR1 as SGHNT and CDR2 as YENEEA. The trim removed 5 bases at V and 5 bases at J, leaving 10 bases unmatched. The CDR3 has 16 residues. CDR3 DNA: TGTGCCAGCAGCCGAGGAGGGCGGGGGGGAAACAATGAGCAGTTCTTC. Residues: CASSRGGRGGNNEQFF. The whole variable domain, remainder taken from reference TRBV11-3 and TRBJ2-1, is EAGVVQSPRYKIIEKKQPVAFWCNPISGHNTLYWYLQNLGQGPELLIRYENEEAVDDSQLPKDRFSAERLKGVDSTLKIQPAELGDSAVYLCASSRGGRGGNNEQFFGPGTRLTVL.

The chain combines TRBV13 with TRBJ1-2; no reliable D call. Germline assignment: CDR1 PRHDT and CDR2 FYEKMQ (reference sequence). There are 14 residues in the CDR3. V lost 3 bases and J 0 bases, leaving 8 bases between the germline ends. The CDR3 loop is CASSLSVANYGYTF. The CDR3 DNA reads as TGTGCCAGCAGCTTGTCGGTAGCTAACTATGGCTACACCTTC.

The J gene is TRBJ2-2, the V gene TRBV30; TRBD2 might be the D (6 bases). V lost 3 bases and J lost 0, with 20 bases in between. The CDR3 length is 18 residues. CDR1 GTSNPN and CDR2 SVGIG come from the germline V gene (reference sequence). The DNA of the CDR3 is TGTGCCTGGAGGAGAAGGTGGGGAGGCGGTTCGAACACCGGGGAGCTGTTTTTT. Its translation: CAWRRRWGGGSNTGELFF.

This clone was counted once. The chain carries TRBV6-1 and TRBJ1-1; TRBD1 matches at 8 bases. The CDR3 covers 14 residues. The germline V gene has CDR1 MNHNS and CDR2 SASEGT. V lost 3 bases and J lost 6; bases outside the gene matches: 6. The CDR3, as DNA: TGTGCCAGCAGTGATACAGGGGGTCGCGCTGAAGCTTTCTTT. It encodes CASSDTGGRAEAFF.

CDR3 sequence reads: CSAMALGRTGRYEQYF. The CDR3 nucleotides read TGCAGCGCCATGGCCCTCGGCCGGACAGGTCGCTACGAGCAGTACTTC. V and J are TRBV29-1 and TRBJ2-7, with 7 bases matching TRBD1. With V trimmed by 7 bases and J by 3 bases, 18 bases remained unmatched. CDR1 is SQVTM, CDR2 ANQGSEA, per germline. CDR3 length: 16 residues.

The chain couples TRBV5-6 to TRBJ1-1, with D perhaps matching TRBD1 (5 bases). There are 14 residues in the CDR3. Germline values: CDR1 SGHDT, CDR2 YYEEEE. The V end was cut by 4 bases, the J end by 5 bases, with 15 bases between. CDR3 DNA: TGTGCCAGCAGCCAGACAGCCTTGGGGACTGAAGCTTTCTTT. Residues: CASSQTALGTEAFF.

This rearrangement joins TRBV10-2 to TRBJ1-1; 8 bases are a match to TRBD1. The CDR3 is 14 residues long. Per germline, CDR1 WSHSY and CDR2 SAAADI. V shed 4 bases, J shed 4 bases, and the junction held 5 bases outside the gene matches. The CDR3 region has the DNA TGCGCCAGCAGTGCAGGGGGCTCGATCACTGAAGCTTTCTTT. Its translation: CASSAGGSITEAFF.

This chain joins TRBV27 and TRBJ2-3, with D perhaps assigned TRBD1 or TRBD2 (5 bases each). V dropped 6 bases and J dropped 4 bases, with 8 bases sitting between them. Germline CDR1 is MNHEY and CDR2 is SMNVEV (reference sequence). The CDR3 runs 12 residues. The CDR3 loop reads CASRRGSDTQYF. Written as DNA, the CDR3 is TGTGCCAGCAGGAGGGGTTCAGATACGCAGTATTTT.

The rearrangement links TRBV7-9 to TRBJ2-2; 11 bases are a match to TRBD2. V dropped 8 bases and J dropped 7; count of bases not matched to a gene: 6. This CDR3 has 14 residues. The germline V gene has CDR1 SEHNR and CDR2 FQNEAQ (reference sequence). The DNA of the CDR3 is TGTGCCAGCCCGAGACTAGCGGGGATCGGGGAGCTGTTTTTT. Residues: CASPRLAGIGELFF.

The gene calls are TRBV5-6 and TRBJ2-5; no clear D. V was trimmed by 3 bases and J by 2 bases, leaving 23 bases between them. CDR1 SGHDT and CDR2 YYEEEE come from the germline V gene. The CDR3 runs 18 residues. The CDR3 here is CASSSLGKYDLSQETQYF. The CDR3 nucleotides are TGTGCCAGCAGCTCGTTAGGGAAATATGACCTTTCGCAAGAGACCCAGTACTTC.